Given below is one T cell receptor beta chain in context. The data derive from a study of blood T cell repertoires in COVID-19. Overall study context: Sites across the United States, Italy and Spain contributed samples from acute and convalescent COVID-19. Sample material is recorded as cDNA or gDNA derived from T cells, B-cell-depleted T cells, or PBMCs.

Only in-frame clones appear in the TCRdb table, and some are missing; sequencing was by immunoSEQ multiplex PCR. The table lists 190,000 or so clones, around nine tenths of them singletons, with around 3% in the top ten. J was trimmed by 1 base and V by 2 bases; bases with no gene match: 2. CDR1 is KGHSH, CDR2 LQKENI, per germline. The CDR3 spans 15 residues. This receptor was identified in a man aged 35-49 years with active or convalescent COVID-19. This chain links TRBV18 with TRBJ1-3, with 7 bases matching TRBD1. Material for sequencing was peripheral blood. Written as DNA, the CDR3 is TGTGCCAGCTCACCAGGGACAGCGTCTGGAAACACCATATATTTT. Protein product: CASSPGTASGNTIYF. The variable domain in full, with the rest retrieved from reference TRBV18 and TRBJ1-3, is NAGVMQNPRHLVRRRGQEARLRCSPMKGHSHVYWYRQLPEEGLKFMVYLQKENIIDESGMPKERFSAEFPKEGPSILRIQQVVRGDSAAYFCASSPGTASGNTIYFGEGSWLTVV.